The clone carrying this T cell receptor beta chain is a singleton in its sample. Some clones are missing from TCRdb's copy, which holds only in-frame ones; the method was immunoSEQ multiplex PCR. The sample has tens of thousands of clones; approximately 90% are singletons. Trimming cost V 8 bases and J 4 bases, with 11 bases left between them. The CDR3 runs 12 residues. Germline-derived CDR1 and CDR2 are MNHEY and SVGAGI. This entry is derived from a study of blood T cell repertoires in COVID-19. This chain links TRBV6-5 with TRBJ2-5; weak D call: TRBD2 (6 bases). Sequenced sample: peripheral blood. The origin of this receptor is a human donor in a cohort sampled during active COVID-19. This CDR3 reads CASSGGPETQYF. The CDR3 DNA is TGTGCCAGCTCCGGGGGTCCAGAGACCCAGTACTTC.